A selection of T cell receptor beta chains follows, all from one sample in a study of human T cells and chemical hapten exposure. TCRdb itself ran the RACE reads through MiXCR, one entry per CDR3 protein. Among more than 55,000 distinct CDR3 sequences, 9.8% were seen once, and the ten largest hold 3.3%. The starting material was whole blood, obtained in connection with sensitization to the hapten diphenylcyclopropenone (DPC). The receptor set was obtained from a woman aged 35 to 49 with alopecia areata. Some clones in this sample may be carry-over from other donors' samples. Each CDR3 is given with its conserved first and last residue. D genes are given only for firm matches. Not every row has a clone size; where given, it reads once, few, many or a size class.

TRBD2	few	TRBV3-1	TRBJ2-3	TGTGCCAGCAGCCACCGGGGGGTCCCAGATACGCAGTATTTT	CASSHRGVPDTQYF
NA	many	TRBV7-2	TRBJ2-7	TGTGCCAGCAGCTTGGGGCGAAGGAGCTCCTACGAGCAGTACTTC	CASSLGRRSSYEQYF
NA	few	TRBV11-2	TRBJ1-3	TGTGCCAGCAGCTTCGCTACAGGGACCACTGGAAACACCATATATTTT	CASSFATGTTGNTIYF
TRBD2	NA	TRBV29-1	TRBJ2-1	TGCAGCGCTGGACTAGCGGGGGGGAATGAGCAGTTCTTC	CSAGLAGGNEQFF
NA	few	TRBV28	TRBJ1-6	TGTGCCAGCAGTTTTGGGATTTCACCCCTCCACTTT	CASSFGISPLHF
NA	few	TRBV18	TRBJ2-1	TGTGCCAGCTCACCATCGAATGAGCAGTTCTTC	CASSPSNEQFF
NA	NA	TRBV5-1	TRBJ2-4	TGCGCCAGCAGCTTGATGATAAGGGGTCCGGAAAACATTCAGTACTTC	CASSLMIRGPENIQYF
NA	many	TRBV14	TRBJ2-3	TGTGCCAGCAGCCCTTGGACCAGGAAGGATACGCAGTATTTT	CASSPWTRKDTQYF
NA	many	TRBV6-2/TRBV6-3	TRBJ2-7	TGTGCCAGCAGTTACTCGAGTCTTTCCTACGAGCAGTACTTC	CASSYSSLSYEQYF
NA	NA	TRBV5-1	TRBJ2-5	TGCGCCAGCAGCCCCGACGGGAAAGAGACCCAGTACTTC	CASSPDGKETQYF
NA	many	TRBV6-2/TRBV6-3	TRBJ2-6	TGTGCCAGCAGTTACCGCGGCTCTGGGGCCAACGTCCTGACTTTC	CASSYRGSGANVLTF
NA	few	TRBV7-2	TRBJ2-7	TGTGCCAGCAGCGTCTCAGATGGGGGGAACGAGCAGTACTTC	CASSVSDGGNEQYF
NA	many	TRBV27	TRBJ2-1	TGTGCCAGCAGTTTCCGAAGGATCTACCCCAATGAGCAGTTCTTC	CASSFRRIYPNEQFF
NA	many	TRBV27	TRBJ1-2	TGTGCCAGTGACTATGGCTACACCTTC	CASDYGYTF
TRBD1	many	TRBV20-1	TRBJ2-5	TGCAGTGCTAGAGTTCCAGGGGGCGGCGAGACCCAGTACTTC	CSARVPGGGETQYF
TRBD2	many	TRBV5-4	TRBJ2-1	TGTGCCAGCAGCTTGGTTGGGGGGGTGAGCACCTACAATGAGCAGTTCTTC	CASSLVGGVSTYNEQFF
TRBD2	many	TRBV10-3	TRBJ2-3	TGTGCCATCAGTTTCACCCGGACTAGCGGGGGGGCCTTGAACACAGATACGCAGTATTTT	CAISFTRTSGGALNTDTQYF